This T cell receptor beta chain was identified during a study of monozygotic twins with cystic fibrosis. Trimming removed 3 bases at V and 2 bases at J, with 13 bases between. This CDR3 is 15 amino acids long. Germline V gives CDR1 LNHDA, CDR2 SQIVND (reference sequence). Profiled with immunoSEQ multiplex PCR; TCRdb holds only in-frame clones, not every one. The data contain 30,000 to 40,000 clones, approximately 96% of them seen just once; the ten biggest clones take up about 0.17%. The TCR was taken from a girl aged 2 to 9 with cystic fibrosis. Material: blood. The chain joins TRBV19 to TRBJ1-1; the D gene is possibly TRBD1 (5 bases). The CDR3 DNA is TGTGCCAGTAGTATGACGGGGGGAGTAAACACTGAAGCTTTCTTT. It is translated as CASSMTGGVNTEAFF. Variable domain in full (rest from reference TRBV19 and TRBJ1-1): DGGITQSPKYLFRKEGQNVTLSCEQNLNHDAMYWYRQDPGQGLRLIYYSQIVNDFQKGDIAEGYSVSREKKESFPLTVTSAQKNPTAFYLCASSMTGGVNTEAFFGQGTRLTVV.